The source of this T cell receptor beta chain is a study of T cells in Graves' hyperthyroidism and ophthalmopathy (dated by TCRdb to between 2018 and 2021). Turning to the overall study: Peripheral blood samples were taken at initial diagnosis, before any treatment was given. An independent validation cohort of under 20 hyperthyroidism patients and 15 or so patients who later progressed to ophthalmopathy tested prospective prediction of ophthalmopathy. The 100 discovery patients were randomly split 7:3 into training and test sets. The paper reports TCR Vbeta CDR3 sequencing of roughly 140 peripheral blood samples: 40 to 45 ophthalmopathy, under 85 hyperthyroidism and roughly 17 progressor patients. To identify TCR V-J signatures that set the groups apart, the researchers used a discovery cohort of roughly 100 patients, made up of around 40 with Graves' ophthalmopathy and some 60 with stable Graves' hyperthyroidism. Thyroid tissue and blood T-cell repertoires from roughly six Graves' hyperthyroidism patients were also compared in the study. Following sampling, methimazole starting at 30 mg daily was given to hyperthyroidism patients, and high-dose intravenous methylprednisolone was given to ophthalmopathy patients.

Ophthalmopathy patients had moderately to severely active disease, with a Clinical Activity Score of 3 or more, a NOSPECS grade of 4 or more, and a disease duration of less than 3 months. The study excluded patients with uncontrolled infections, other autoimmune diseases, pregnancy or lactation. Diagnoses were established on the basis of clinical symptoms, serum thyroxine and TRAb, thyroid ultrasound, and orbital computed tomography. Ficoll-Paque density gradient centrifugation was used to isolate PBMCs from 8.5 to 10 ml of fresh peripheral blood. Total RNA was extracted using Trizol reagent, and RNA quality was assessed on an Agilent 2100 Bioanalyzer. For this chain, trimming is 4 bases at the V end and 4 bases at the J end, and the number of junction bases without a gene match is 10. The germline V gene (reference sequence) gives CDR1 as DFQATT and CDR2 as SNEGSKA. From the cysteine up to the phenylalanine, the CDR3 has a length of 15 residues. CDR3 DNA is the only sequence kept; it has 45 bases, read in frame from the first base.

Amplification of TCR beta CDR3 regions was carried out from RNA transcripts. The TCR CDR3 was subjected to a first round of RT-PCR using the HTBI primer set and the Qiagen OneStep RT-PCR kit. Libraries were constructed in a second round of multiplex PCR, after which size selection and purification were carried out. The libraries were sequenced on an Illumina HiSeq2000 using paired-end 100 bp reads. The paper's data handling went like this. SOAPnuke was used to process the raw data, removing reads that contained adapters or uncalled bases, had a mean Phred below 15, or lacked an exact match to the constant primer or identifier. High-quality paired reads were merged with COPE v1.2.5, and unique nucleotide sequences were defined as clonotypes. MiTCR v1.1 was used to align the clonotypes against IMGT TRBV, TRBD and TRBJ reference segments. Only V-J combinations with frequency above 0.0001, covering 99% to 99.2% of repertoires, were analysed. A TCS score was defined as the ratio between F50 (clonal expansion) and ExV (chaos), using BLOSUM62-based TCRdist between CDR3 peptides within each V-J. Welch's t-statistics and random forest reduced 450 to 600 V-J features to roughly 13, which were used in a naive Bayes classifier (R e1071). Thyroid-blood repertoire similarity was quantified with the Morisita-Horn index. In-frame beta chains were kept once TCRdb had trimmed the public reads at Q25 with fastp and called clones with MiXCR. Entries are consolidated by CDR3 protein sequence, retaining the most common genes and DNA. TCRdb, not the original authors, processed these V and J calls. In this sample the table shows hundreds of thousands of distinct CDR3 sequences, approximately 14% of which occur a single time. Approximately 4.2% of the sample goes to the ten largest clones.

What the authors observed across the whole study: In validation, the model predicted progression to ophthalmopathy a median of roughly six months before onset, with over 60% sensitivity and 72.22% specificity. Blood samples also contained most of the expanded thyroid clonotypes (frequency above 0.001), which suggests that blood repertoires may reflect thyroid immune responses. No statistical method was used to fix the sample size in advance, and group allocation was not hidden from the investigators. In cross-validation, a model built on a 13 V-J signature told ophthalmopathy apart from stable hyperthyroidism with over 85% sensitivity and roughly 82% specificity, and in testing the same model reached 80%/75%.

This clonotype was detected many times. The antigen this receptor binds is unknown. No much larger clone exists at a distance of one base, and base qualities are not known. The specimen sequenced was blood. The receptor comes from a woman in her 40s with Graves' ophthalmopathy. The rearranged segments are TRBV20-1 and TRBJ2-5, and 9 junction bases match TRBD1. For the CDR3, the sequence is CSAKPEQGAGETQYF. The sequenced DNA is TGCAGTGCTAAACCTGAACAGGGGGCTGGAGAGACCCAGTACTTC.